The 16 T cell receptor beta chains below all came from one sample that was sequenced in a study of OX40 agonist ivuxolimab in advanced cancers. The library was obtained by the immunoSEQ multiplex PCR assay. In its TCRdb copy, this immuneACCESS table keeps in-frame sequences only and misses some clones. Where compared with another copy, unresolved V genes explain less than half of these, and the others have no known cause. The sample table records approximately 94,000 clones; around 90% of these occur just once. Together, the top ten hold 0.81% of the sample. Sequencing used CD4+ or CD8+ T cells sorted from blood, obtained in a trial of the OX40 agonist ivuxolimab. The origin of the receptors is an adult with an advanced solid tumor such as melanoma, head and neck, liver or kidney cancer.

The DNA of the CDR3 is TGTGCCAGCAGTTTTTCGGGGGCAGGGATGATCTCTGGGGCCAACGTCCTGACTTTC. Its protein is CASSFSGAGMISGANVLTF. This chain uses TRBV28 with TRBJ2-6; D assignment may be TRBD1 or TRBD2 (6 bases each). Germline values: CDR1 MDHEN, CDR2 SYDVKM. There are 19 residues in the CDR3. Between the trimmed V and J ends, which lost 3 bases and 0 bases, there was a span of 18 bases.

This chain uses TRBV5-1 with TRBJ2-6, with 8 nucleotides matching TRBD1. Losses at the gene ends were 4 bases for V and 4 bases for J; bases not matched to a gene: 4. The germline V gene encodes CDR1 SGHRS and CDR2 YFSETQ. The CDR3 has 15 residues. CDR3 sequence reads: CASSAQGAGANVLTF. CDR3 bases: TGCGCCAGCAGCGCCCAGGGGGCCGGGGCCAACGTCCTGACTTTC.

The chain recombines TRBV19 with TRBJ1-5; D remains ambiguous. Trimming cost V 2 bases and J 3 bases, with 11 bases left between them. This CDR3 contains 15 residues. CDR1 and CDR2 from the germline V gene are LNHDA and SQIVND (reference sequence). The CDR3 sequence: CASSIKAQANQPQHF. Here the CDR3 DNA reads TGTGCCAGTAGTATAAAGGCGCAGGCCAATCAGCCCCAGCATTTT.

This clone was seen a handful of times. Here the CDR3 reads CASSPSRGPVTGELFF. CDR3 DNA sequence: TGTGCCAGCTCACCATCTAGGGGGCCTGTCACCGGGGAGCTGTTTTTT. This chain connects TRBV18 to TRBJ2-2, with 7 bases matching TRBD1. The CDR3 is 16 residues long. V was clipped by 2 bases and J by 4 bases; unmatched bases: 7. Germline V CDR1 and CDR2: KGHSH, LQKENI.

The chain employs TRBV11-2 and TRBJ2-7, with D possibly TRBD1 on 6 matching bases. Germline loops: CDR1 SGHAT, CDR2 FQNNGV. CDR3 length equals 15 residues. Trimming left V 0 bases short and J 1 base short, with 10 bases between. As DNA, the CDR3 is TGTGCCAGCAGCTTAGACCGGACAGATTCCTACGAGCAGTACTTC. Translating gives CASSLDRTDSYEQYF.

Only one count was recorded for this clone. This rearrangement joins TRBV15 to TRBJ1-2; no clear D gene. Germline CDR1 is LNHNV and CDR2 is YYDKDF (reference sequence). This CDR3 spans 16 amino acids. V gave up 0 bases and J gave up 0 bases, with 11 bases separating them. This chain's CDR3 is CATSRDLTVANYGYTF. The CDR3 region has the DNA TGTGCCACCAGCAGAGATCTCACAGTAGCTAACTATGGCTACACCTTC. The entire variable domain, with the rest obtained from reference TRBV15 and TRBJ1-2, is as follows: DAMVIQNPRYQVTQFGKPVTLSCSQTLNHNVMYWYQQKSSQAPKLLFHYYDKDFNNEADTPDNFQSRRPNTSFCFLDIRSPGLGDTAMYLCATSRDLTVANYGYTFGSGTRLTVV.

The rearrangement joins TRBV10-3 to TRBJ2-1, with 8 bases fitting TRBD2. The CDR3 has 17 residues. CDR1 is ENHRY, CDR2 SYGVKD, per germline. The junction had 23 bases not matched to a gene; V was cut back by 10 bases and J by 9 bases. CDR3 sequence reads: CATTLLAARVGMAEQFF. The CDR3 DNA is TGTGCCACTACCTTACTAGCGGCCCGAGTCGGTATGGCTGAGCAGTTCTTC.

V and J are TRBV11-3 and TRBJ2-2; D remains unclear. The length of the CDR3 is 11 residues. V gave up 6 bases and J gave up 10 bases, with 9 bases separating them. Per germline, CDR1 SGHNT and CDR2 YENEEA. The CDR3 spells CASSTGVELFF. The DNA for the CDR3 is TGTGCCAGCAGTACGGGTGTGGAGCTGTTTTTT.

The chain uses TRBV6-5 and TRBJ1-5, with 8 nucleotides matching TRBD1. V lost 6 bases and J lost 0; bases outside the gene matches: 4. Germline V gene sequence: CDR1 MNHEY, CDR2 SVGAGI. The CDR3 has 15 amino acids. DNA of the CDR3: TGTGCCAGCAGGCAGGGGGCTTTTAGCAATCAGCCCCAGCATTTT. It codes for CASRQGAFSNQPQHF.

The chain combines TRBV11-2 with TRBJ1-3; perhaps TRBD1 as D (5 bases). This CDR3 comprises 16 residues. The V end was cut by 3 bases, the J end by 0 bases, with 12 bases between. Germline V gene sequence: CDR1 SGHAT, CDR2 FQNNGV. This CDR3 is CASSFLRGNSGNTIYF. CDR3 nucleotides: TGTGCCAGCAGCTTCTTAAGGGGAAACTCTGGAAACACCATATATTTT.

The genes are TRBV5-1 and TRBJ1-1; D possibly corresponds to TRBD1 (5 bases). The V end lost 2 bases, the J end lost 5 bases, and 19 bases lay between the germline ends. CDR3 size: 16 residues. Looked up from germline, CDR1 is SGHRS and CDR2 is YFSETQ. This chain's CDR3 is CASSFWGFGFGTEAFF. CDR3 DNA: TGCGCCAGCAGCTTCTGGGGCTTCGGATTTGGGACTGAAGCTTTCTTT. The full variable domain, rest sourced from reference TRBV5-1 and TRBJ1-1, is KAGVTQTPRYLIKTRGQQVTLSCSPISGHRSVSWYQQTPGQGLQFLFEYFSETQRNKGNFPGRFSGRQFSNSRSEMNVSTLELGDSALYLCASSFWGFGFGTEAFFGQGTRLTVV.

This rearrangement joins TRBV5-1 to TRBJ1-1; D uncertain. CDR1 is SGHRS, CDR2 YFSETQ, per germline. This CDR3 contains 13 residues. Trimming shortened V by 4 bases and J by 3 bases, and 10 bases separated the two germline ends. The chain's CDR3 is CASSPEVYTEAFF. In DNA form, the CDR3 reads TGCGCCAGCAGCCCAGAGGTATACACTGAAGCTTTCTTT.

In its sample, this clone was seen once. The V gene is TRBV28, the J gene TRBJ1-2; the D is unclear. V was trimmed by 6 bases and J by 1 base, leaving 21 bases between them. CDR1 is MDHEN and CDR2 is SYDVKM in the germline V gene. The CDR3 length is 17 residues. CDR3 protein: CASSPPGPRWGNYGYTF. The DNA for the CDR3 is TGTGCCAGCAGCCCTCCGGGCCCCCGCTGGGGTAACTATGGCTACACCTTC.

This chain joins TRBV28 and TRBJ1-2; weak D call: TRBD1 (6 bases). Germline assignment: CDR1 MDHEN and CDR2 SYDVKM. The CDR3 extends over 14 amino acids. Trimming cost V 3 bases and J 3 bases, with 11 bases left between them. CDR3: CASSFGGRDYGYTF. In DNA form, the CDR3 reads TGTGCCAGCAGTTTTGGGGGGCGCGACTATGGCTACACCTTC.

The gene calls are TRBV25-1 and TRBJ1-6; D not resolved. Germline V CDR1 and CDR2: MGHDK, SYGVNS. The CDR3 sequence is 16 residues long. The V end lost 3 bases, the J end lost 0 bases, and 9 bases lay between the germline ends. The CDR3 bases are TGTGCCAGCAGTGAGAGTCGGGCCTCCTATAATTCACCCCTCCACTTT. The encoded protein is CASSESRASYNSPLHF.

The rearrangement joins TRBV9 to TRBJ2-2, with 11 nucleotides matching TRBD2. Looked up from germline, CDR1 is SGDLS and CDR2 is YYNGEE. This CDR3 has 15 residues. The V gene end was trimmed by 7 bases and the J gene end by 4 bases; junction bases not matched to a gene: 6. CDR3: CASGRLAGPTGELFF. The CDR3, as DNA: TGTGCCAGCGGGAGACTAGCGGGGCCCACCGGGGAGCTGTTTTTT.